This T cell receptor (beta chain) stems from a study of T cell responses to AZD1222 COVID-19 vaccine. Study findings and constraints: Baseline serostatus was positive in only six AZD1222 recipients. Scientists sampled the repertoires only once the peak T cell response had passed. Spike was spanned by vaccine-associated CD4 TCRs, with dominance at 160-218 and 743-854. Once two AZD1222 doses were given, Spike-specific TCR breadth and depth went up.

About this clone: The antigen is undetermined.

V was clipped by 4 bases and J by 8 bases, with 7 bases between them. The CDR3 runs 11 residues. Germline CDR1 reads MNHEY; CDR2 reads SVGEGT. The data were produced by immunoSEQ multiplex PCR, yet TCRdb's version contains in-frame clones alone and is incomplete. The table has roughly 80,000 clones, approximately 90% seen once. The receptor's source is an adult in good health. V usage is TRBV6-2 or TRBV6-3 and J usage is TRBJ2-3, with D unresolved. The sequencing used peripheral blood, collected on day 0 of MenACWY control vaccination. The CDR3 DNA is TGTGCCAGCAGTTCACCCGCTACGCAGTATTTT. Translating it yields CASSSPATQYF.